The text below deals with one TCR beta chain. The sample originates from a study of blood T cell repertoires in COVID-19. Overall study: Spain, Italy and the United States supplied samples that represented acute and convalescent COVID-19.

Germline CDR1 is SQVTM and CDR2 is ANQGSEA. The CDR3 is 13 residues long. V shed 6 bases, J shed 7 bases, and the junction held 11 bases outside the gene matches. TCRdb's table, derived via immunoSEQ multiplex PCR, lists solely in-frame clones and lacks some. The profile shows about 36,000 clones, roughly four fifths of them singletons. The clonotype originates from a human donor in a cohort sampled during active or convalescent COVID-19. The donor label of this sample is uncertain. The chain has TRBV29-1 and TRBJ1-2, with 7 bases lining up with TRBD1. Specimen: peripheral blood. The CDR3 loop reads CSVTETGLPGYTF. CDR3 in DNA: TGCAGCGTAACCGAGACAGGGCTTCCTGGCTACACCTTC.